This passage covers 16 T cell receptor beta chains from one sample sequenced in a study of T cells after yellow fever vaccination. MiXCR, applied by TCRdb to the 5' RACE reads, yields one record per CDR3 protein. The sample has around 400,000 distinct CDR3 sequences, under 14% seen once. Here the sequenced sample was PBMCs, taken on the day of the first yellow fever vaccination. These receptors all stem from a man younger than 35 who received the YFV17D yellow fever vaccine.

This clonotype was observed a handful of times. The gene calls are TRBV27 and TRBJ2-6; D ambiguous. The CDR3 has 17 residues. Germline CDR1 MNHEY, CDR2 SMNVEV (reference sequence). V shed 0 bases and J shed 0 bases, with 9 bases lying between them. The CDR3 spells CASSLSAVSSGANVLTF. CDR3 DNA sequence: TGTGCCAGCAGTTTATCTGCAGTGAGCTCTGGGGCCAACGTCCTGACTTTC.

The V and J genes are TRBV6-1 and TRBJ2-2; 8 positions agree with TRBD1. Trimming took 8 bases from V and 6 from J; bases not matched to a gene: 11. The CDR3 spans 15 residues. The germline gives CDR1 MNHNS, CDR2 SASEGT. CDR3 DNA: TGTGCCAGCGGCCCGACAGGGGTAATGGCCGGGGAGCTGTTTTTT. Translating it yields CASGPTGVMAGELFF.

This clonotype occurred many times. This sequence joins TRBV7-3 and TRBJ2-2, with 7 bases that match TRBD1. The trim removed 2 bases at V and 2 bases at J, leaving 11 bases unmatched. The CDR3 is 18 residues long. The germline V gene has CDR1 SGHTA and CDR2 FQGTGA. The CDR3: CASSLWATGPRNTGELFF. DNA of the CDR3: TGTGCCAGCAGCTTATGGGCGACAGGGCCACGAAACACCGGGGAGCTGTTTTTT. The whole variable domain, remainder taken from reference TRBV7-3 and TRBJ2-2, is GAGVSQTPSNKVTEKGKYVELRCDPISGHTALYWYRQSLGQGPEFLIYFQGTGAADDSGLPNDRFFAVRPEGSVSTLKIQRTERGDSAVYLCASSLWATGPRNTGELFFGEGSRLTVL.

This clonotype was seen at least ten times. The chain carries TRBV5-1 and TRBJ1-3; no firm D call. Germline V CDR1 and CDR2: SGHRS, YFSETQ. Trimming took off 4 bases at V and 0 bases at J, with 8 bases between the two ends. This CDR3 is built from 14 residues. This CDR3 is CASSLGTSGNTIYF. CDR3 in DNA: TGCGCCAGCAGCCTGGGTACCTCTGGAAACACCATATATTTT.

The rearrangement uses TRBV5-4 and TRBJ1-3, with D possibly being TRBD1 (5 bases). Trimming cost V 0 bases and J 5 bases, with 12 bases left between them. Germline CDR1 SGHNT, CDR2 YYREEE (reference sequence). This CDR3 region has 15 residues. The chain's CDR3 is CASSLDGGRRNTIYF. The CDR3 nucleotides read TGTGCCAGCAGCTTGGACGGGGGACGACGAAACACCATATATTTT.

The rearrangement joins TRBV6-5 to TRBJ2-7; no definite D call. This CDR3 spans 14 amino acids. Trimming stripped 4 bases from V and 2 bases from J, with 12 bases between. Germline V lookup: CDR1 MNHEY, CDR2 SVGAGI. CDR3 bases: TGTGCCAGCAGTTCCCCCGCTAATACCTACGAGCAGTACTTC. It is translated as CASSSPANTYEQYF.

This rearrangement joins TRBV5-5 to TRBJ1-1; D unclear. Per germline, CDR1 SGHKS and CDR2 YYEKEE (reference sequence). The CDR3 has 15 residues. Trimming stripped 4 bases from V and 4 bases from J, with 17 bases between. The CDR3 is CASSPGLLCGTEAFF. Here the CDR3 DNA reads TGTGCCAGCAGCCCTGGCCTCCTCTGTGGCACTGAAGCTTTCTTT. The full variable domain, its missing parts supplied by reference TRBV5-5 and TRBJ1-1, is DAGVTQSPTHLIKTRGQQVTLRCSPISGHKSVSWYQQVLGQGPQFIFQYYEKEERGRGNFPDRFSARQFPNYSSELNVNALLLGDSALYLCASSPGLLCGTEAFFGQGTRLTVV.

V gene TRBV4-3 combines with J gene TRBJ2-5; 15 bases fit TRBD2. There are 17 residues in the CDR3. Germline CDR1 and CDR2: LGHNA and YSLEER. The V gene end was trimmed by 0 bases and the J gene end by 4 bases; junction bases not matched to a gene: 3. The CDR3 DNA is TGCGCCAGCAGCCAAGATTTGGGACTAGCGGGGGGAGAGACCCAGTACTTC. Its protein product is CASSQDLGLAGGETQYF.

The V and J genes are TRBV7-8 and TRBJ2-2; possible D gene TRBD1, 5 bases. CDR3 length equals 14 residues. Looked up from germline, CDR1 is SGHVS and CDR2 is FQNEAQ. Trimming took 5 bases from V and 5 from J, leaving 12 bases between them. CDR3: CASSTRTLTGELFF. In nucleotides, the CDR3 is TGTGCCAGCAGCACCCGGACACTTACCGGGGAGCTGTTTTTT.

V gene TRBV5-8 combines with J gene TRBJ2-1, with TRBD1 matching 9 bases. From germline, CDR1 is SGHTS and CDR2 YDEGEE. V lost 3 bases and J lost 5; bases outside the gene matches: 3. The CDR3 totals 14 residues. The CDR3 nucleotides are TGTGCCAGCAGCTCCGGGACAGGGCACAATGAGCAGTTCTTC. Translating it yields CASSSGTGHNEQFF.

This clonotype has a handful of counts. The chain employs TRBV4-3 and TRBJ1-4; perhaps TRBD1 as D (6 bases). Per germline, CDR1 LGHNA and CDR2 YSLEER. CDR3 length equals 16 residues. The V and J ends lost 4 bases and 2 bases respectively, with 14 bases between them. The CDR3 region is CASSPRGGPTNEKLFF. For the CDR3, the DNA is TGCGCCAGCAGCCCCCGCGGGGGGCCTACTAATGAAAAACTGTTTTTT.

The rearrangement links TRBV21-1 to TRBJ2-7. TRBV21-1 is marked as a pseudogene. The CDR3 has 13 amino acids. CDR3 region: CASSGQRSYEQYV. The DNA of the CDR3 is TGTGCCAGCAGCGGACAGCGCTCCTACGAGCAGTACGTC.

The chain joins TRBV19 to TRBJ2-2; TRBD2 is a possible D gene (6 bases). V lost 3 bases and J 6 bases, leaving 14 bases between the germline ends. CDR3 length: 15 amino acids. CDR1 is LNHDA and CDR2 is SQIVND in the germline V gene (reference sequence). The CDR3 DNA is TGTGCCAGTAGTATTCGAGCCGGAGGGGCCGGGGAGCTGTTTTTT. Amino acid sequence: CASSIRAGGAGELFF.

This clonotype was detected a few times. The chain joins TRBV12-3 or TRBV12-4 to TRBJ1-2, with 7 bases identical to TRBD1. The CDR3 length is 9 residues. V shed 11 bases and J 7 bases; nucleotides not matched to a gene: 1. For the CDR3, the DNA is TGTGCCCAGGGGGGTGGCTACACCTTC. Translation: CAQGGGYTF.

The chain couples TRBV7-2 to TRBJ1-1; D unresolved. The CDR3 spans 14 residues. The V end lost 1 base, the J end lost 2 bases, and 8 bases lay between the germline ends. The V gene's germline CDR1 is SGHTA and CDR2 FQGNSA. CDR3 sequence reads: CASSLVHINTEAFF. The CDR3 DNA follows: TGTGCCAGCAGCTTAGTACACATTAACACTGAAGCTTTCTTT.

This clonotype was recorded a few times. This sequence joins TRBV11-3 and TRBJ1-1, with D possibly matching TRBD1 (5 bases). This CDR3 comprises 12 residues. Germline V gene sequence: CDR1 SGHNT, CDR2 YENEEA. V was clipped by 4 bases and J by 8 bases, with 11 bases between them. CDR3 nucleotides: TGTGCCAGCAGCTCCGACGGGGGAGAAGCTTTCTTT. Its protein is CASSSDGGEAFF.